This paragraph reports one TCR beta chain. Its target is not known. This sample was included in a study of T cell repertoires in cytomegalovirus infection. Whole-study context: Indicated by public TCR beta signatures were CMV infection and matching HLA type. Overall study findings and caveats: Carriage of CMV together with the relevant HLA was identifiable through cumulative public TCR beta family frequency. HLA-C-restricted CMV clonotypes gave the most frequent clonotype in two of eight donors.

TCRdb re-derived calls from the reads in MiXCR, one entry per CDR3 protein. The sample has some 200,000 distinct CDR3 sequences; roughly a fifth are singletons. Trimming removed 4 bases at V and 7 bases at J, with 14 bases between. The CDR3 is 14 amino acids. Germline V gene data show CDR1 as SNHLY and CDR2 as FYNNEI. This TCR came from a human donor in good health (CMV status not recorded). Some clones in this sample may be carry-over from other donors' samples. The material sequenced was PBMCs. This chain connects TRBV2 to TRBJ1-5; possible D gene TRBD1, 5 bases. CDR3 sequence: CASSAWGPRQPQHF. CDR3 nucleotides: TGTGCCAGCAGTGCCTGGGGCCCCAGGCAGCCCCAGCATTTT.